What follows are 8 T cell receptor beta chains derived from one specimen sequenced in a study of blood T cells in healthy people across ages. Together with a sample-barcoded 5' primer, a J-beta primer mix was included in a second PCR lasting roughly 6 to 12 cycles. TCRdb independently ran MiXCR on the 5' RACE reads; one entry per CDR3 protein. The data contain 1.5 million to 2 million distinct CDR3 sequences, about 50% of them singletons. Material for sequencing was blood. The source of these receptors is a middle-aged woman in good health.

This clonotype was observed a handful of times. The chain joins TRBV11-3 to TRBJ1-5; 9 nucleotides line up with TRBD1. The ends lost 5 bases at V and 1 base at J; junction bases unmatched: 9. From germline, CDR1 is SGHNT and CDR2 YENEEA. The CDR3 spans 17 residues. The CDR3 sequence: CASSPTWTGVSNQPQHF. The CDR3 coding sequence is TGTGCCAGCAGCCCAACCTGGACAGGGGTGAGCAATCAGCCCCAGCATTTT.

The chain couples TRBV7-2 to TRBJ2-3, with 7 nucleotides matching TRBD1. The V and J ends lost 5 bases and 1 base, in that order; junction bases with no gene match: 9. Germline V lookup: CDR1 SGHTA, CDR2 FQGNSA. The CDR3 length is 16 residues. DNA of the CDR3: TGTGCCAGCAGCAACCGGCAGGGGGTGGGCACAGATACGCAGTATTTT. Amino acids: CASSNRQGVGTDTQYF.

V gene TRBV3-1 combines with J gene TRBJ2-5; 9 bases agree with TRBD1. The better agreement between TRBJ2-7 and the DNA end casts doubt on the J call. Germline assignment: CDR1 LGHDT and CDR2 YNNKEL (reference sequence). The CDR3 loop spans 15 amino acids. As DNA, the CDR3 is TGTGCCAGCCAAACGGCGGGGACAGGGTCCCACGAGCAGTACTTC. The encoded protein is CASQTAGTGSHEQYF.

In nucleotides, the CDR3 is TGTGCCACCAGCGCAAAGACAGGGGAGACCCAGTACTTC. Translated, it gives CATSAKTGETQYF. J is TRBJ2-7 and V is TRBV15; 7 positions match TRBD1. The J call may be faulty, since TRBJ2-5 better matches the DNA end. The CDR3 extends over 13 amino acids. The germline CDR1 and CDR2 sequences are LNHNV and YYDKDF (reference sequence).

J is TRBJ1-1 and V is TRBV13, with D perhaps matching TRBD1 (5 bases). The CDR3 is 15 residues long. Deletions cut 5 bases from V and 1 base from J, with 14 bases between. CDR1 is PRHDT, CDR2 FYEKMQ, per germline (reference sequence). The chain's CDR3 is CASSRDSRGNTEAFF. CDR3 DNA sequence: TGTGCCAGCAGCCGTGACAGTCGAGGGAACACTGAAGCTTTCTTT.

V is TRBV6-6 and J is TRBJ2-6, with 10 bases identical to TRBD1. CDR1 is MNHNY and CDR2 is SVGAGI in the germline V gene (reference sequence). The CDR3 consists of 15 residues. J was trimmed by 1 base and V by 10 bases; bases with no gene match: 4. The CDR3 reads CATRDRGSGANVLTF. DNA of the CDR3: TGTGCCACCCGGGACAGGGGTTCTGGGGCCAACGTCCTGACTTTC.

This chain uses TRBV24-1 with TRBJ2-5, with 13 nucleotides matching TRBD2. The germline CDR1 and CDR2 sequences are KGHDR and SFDVKD. This CDR3 is 17 amino acids long. V was pared by 1 base and J by 4 bases, with 5 bases of the junction left unmatched. The CDR3 loop is CATSDFPTSGGVETQYF. Here the CDR3 DNA reads TGTGCCACCAGTGATTTCCCAACTAGCGGGGGGGTAGAGACCCAGTACTTC.

J is TRBJ2-1 and V is TRBV10-2; possibly TRBD1 for D (6 bases). Germline CDR1 and CDR2: WSHSY and SAAADI. Trimming removed 6 bases from V and 6 bases from J, with 9 bases in between. CDR3 length: 12 amino acids. For the CDR3, the DNA is TGCGCCAGCAGGGACAGCTTCAATGAGCAGTTCTTC. Its translation is CASRDSFNEQFF.